Listed below are T cell receptor beta chains from one sample, sequenced in a study of response to subunit inactivated influenza vaccine. TCRdb analysed the RT-PCR reads with MiXCR anew, one entry per CDR3 protein. Among fewer than 750,000 distinct CDR3 sequences listed, 13% to 15% were seen once. The starting material was PBMCs from blood, obtained roughly 12 days after vaccination. The receptors stem from a man aged 50 to 60 who received an inactivated influenza vaccine. Each CDR3 is given with its conserved first and last residue. The D gene is left open where the match is weak. Part of the rows lack a size; the others show once, few, many or a class for expanded clones.

d_call j_call clone_size v_call cdr3_aa cdr3_nt
NA TRBJ2-1 NA TRBV12-3/TRBV12-4 CASSLLINLNEQFF TGTGCCAGCAGTCTACTAATCAACCTGAATGAGCAGTTCTTC
TRBD1 TRBJ2-2 NA TRBV10-3 CAISRLDREDAGELFF TGTGCCATCAGTAGATTGGACAGGGAGGATGCCGGGGAGCTGTTTTTT
TRBD1 TRBJ2-2 NA TRBV30 CAWSVDRGYGELFF TGTGCCTGGAGTGTCGACAGGGGTTACGGGGAGCTGTTTTTT
TRBD1 TRBJ1-3 many TRBV29-1 CSVSNRGVNTIYF TGCAGCGTTTCAAACAGGGGAGTAAACACCATATATTTT
NA TRBJ1-6 few TRBV12-3/TRBV12-4 CASSDGYNSPLHF TGTGCCAGCAGCGACGGCTATAATTCACCCCTCCACTTT
NA TRBJ2-7 NA TRBV4-2 CASSQGGFYAQYF TGTGCCAGCAGCCAGGGGGGATTTTACGCGCAGTACTTC
TRBD2 TRBJ2-1 few TRBV3-1 CASSPAGTSGVNEQFF TGTGCCAGCAGCCCAGCCGGGACTAGCGGGGTCAATGAGCAGTTCTTC
NA TRBJ2-1 NA TRBV3-1 CASSQGPMGNEQFF TGTGCCAGCAGCCAAGGACCCATGGGGAATGAGCAGTTCTTC
TRBD2 TRBJ2-3 few TRBV10-3 CAISGPFPSGSTDTQYF TGTGCCATCAGTGGTCCCTTTCCTAGCGGTAGCACAGATACGCAGTATTTT
NA TRBJ2-1 once TRBV5-8 CASSLSVEQFF TGTGCCAGCAGCTTGTCAGTCGAGCAGTTCTTC
NA TRBJ2-2 NA TRBV9 CASNRQANTGELFF TGTGCCAGCAATCGACAGGCGAACACCGGGGAGCTGTTTTTT
TRBD1 TRBJ1-3 NA TRBV11-2 CASSAWTGAGNTIYF TGTGCCAGCAGCGCCTGGACAGGGGCTGGAAACACCATATATTTT
TRBD2 TRBJ2-1 few TRBV29-1 CSAEAGEVGYNEQFF TGCAGCGCCGAAGCGGGAGAGGTCGGTTACAATGAGCAGTTCTTC
NA TRBJ2-1 few TRBV5-4 CASRADRSSYNEQFF TGTGCCAGCAGAGCCGACCGAAGCTCCTACAATGAGCAGTTCTTC
NA TRBJ2-5 NA TRBV7-6 CASSLEVTHQETQYF TGTGCCAGCAGCTTAGAGGTTACTCACCAAGAGACCCAGTACTTC